A selection of T cell receptor beta chains follows, all from one sample in a study of cytomegalovirus exposure and HLA in healthy donors. TCRdb's table, derived via immunoSEQ multiplex PCR, lists solely in-frame clones and lacks some. The table includes roughly 130,000 clones, around 8.5% detected once. Sequenced sample: PBMCs. The receptors were gathered from a man in his forties in good health and CMV-seronegative. CDR3s include the opening cysteine and the closing phenylalanine or tryptophan. D genes are given only for firm matches. Clone size, where shown, is once, few, many, or a class for clones that have expanded.

CDR3aa: CASRTGTRIFYEQYF
CDR3nt: TGTGCCAGCAGGACCGGGACTAGAATTTTCTACGAGCAGTACTTC
v_gene: TRBV27
j_gene: TRBJ2-7
abundance: -
d_gene: TRBD2

CDR3aa: CASSPTNRGEQYF
CDR3nt: TGTGCCAGCAGCCCCACAAATCGGGGGGAGCAGTACTTC
v_gene: TRBV9
j_gene: TRBJ2-7
abundance: -
d_gene: -

CDR3aa: CASRPGVLWYNEQFF
CDR3nt: TGTGCCAGCAGGCCAGGCGTATTATGGTACAATGAGCAGTTCTTC
v_gene: TRBV28
j_gene: TRBJ2-1
abundance: -
d_gene: -

CDR3aa: CASSYFPRRVPYEQYF
CDR3nt: TGTGCCAGCAGTTACTTCCCTCGGAGAGTTCCCTACGAGCAGTACTTC
v_gene: TRBV6-5
j_gene: TRBJ2-7
abundance: -
d_gene: -

CDR3aa: CASSQRDREQPQHF
CDR3nt: TGTGCCAGCAGCCAGCGGGATCGTGAACAGCCCCAGCATTTT
v_gene: TRBV4-2
j_gene: TRBJ1-5
abundance: -
d_gene: -

CDR3aa: CASSFGTGADTQYF
CDR3nt: TGTGCCAGCAGCTTTGGGACAGGGGCAGATACGCAGTATTTT
v_gene: TRBV7-9
j_gene: TRBJ2-3
abundance: -
d_gene: TRBD1

CDR3aa: CASSLRPGQGEGEKLFF
CDR3nt: TGTGCCAGCAGCTTACGCCCTGGACAGGGAGAAGGTGAAAAACTGTTTTTT
v_gene: TRBV7-8
j_gene: TRBJ1-4
abundance: few
d_gene: TRBD1

CDR3aa: CSVDPTGNEKLFF
CDR3nt: TGCAGCGTTGACCCGACAGGGAATGAAAAACTGTTTTTT
v_gene: TRBV29-1
j_gene: TRBJ1-4
abundance: few
d_gene: TRBD1

CDR3aa: CASSPRTVGNTIYF
CDR3nt: TGTGCCAGCAGCCCTCGTACAGTCGGAAACACCATATATTTT
v_gene: TRBV7-2
j_gene: TRBJ1-3
abundance: few
d_gene: -

CDR3aa: CASSPGQGGYEQFF
CDR3nt: TGCGCCAGCAGCCCGGGACAGGGTGGCTATGAGCAGTTCTTC
v_gene: TRBV5-1
j_gene: TRBJ2-1
abundance: -
d_gene: TRBD1

CDR3aa: CASSQDWRAGELFF
CDR3nt: TGTGCCAGCAGCCAAGATTGGAGGGCCGGGGAGCTGTTTTTT
v_gene: TRBV4-2
j_gene: TRBJ2-2
abundance: few
d_gene: -

CDR3aa: CASTKAGTGSSYEQYF
CDR3nt: TGTGCCAGCACCAAGGCCGGGACAGGGAGTTCCTACGAGCAGTACTTC
v_gene: TRBV28
j_gene: TRBJ2-7
abundance: -
d_gene: TRBD1

CDR3aa: CASSSTTTYTEAFF
CDR3nt: TGTGCCAGCAGCTCAACGACAACCTACACTGAAGCTTTCTTT
v_gene: TRBV7-2
j_gene: TRBJ1-1
abundance: few
d_gene: -

CDR3aa: CSVEDDGSSYEQYF
CDR3nt: TGCAGCGTTGAGGATGACGGGTCCTCCTACGAGCAGTACTTC
v_gene: TRBV29-1
j_gene: TRBJ2-7
abundance: -
d_gene: -

CDR3aa: CAISDKGFNQPQHF
CDR3nt: TGTGCCATCAGTGACAAGGGGTTTAATCAGCCCCAGCATTTT
v_gene: TRBV10-3
j_gene: TRBJ1-5
abundance: few
d_gene: -

CDR3aa: CASSQGFSGGTDTQYF
CDR3nt: TGCGCCAGCAGCCAAGGATTTAGCGGGGGCACAGATACGCAGTATTTT
v_gene: TRBV4-1
j_gene: TRBJ2-3
abundance: few
d_gene: TRBD2

CDR3aa: CASSPLELSNSPLPF
CDR3nt: TGTGCCAGCAGCCCCTTAGAGCTTAGTAATTCACCCCTCCCCTTT
v_gene: TRBV7-8
j_gene: TRBJ1-6
abundance: few
d_gene: -

CDR3aa: CASSQMTGDTQYF
CDR3nt: TGTGCCAGCTCACAAATGACAGGGGATACGCAGTATTTT
v_gene: TRBV18
j_gene: TRBJ2-3
abundance: -
d_gene: TRBD1